The 14 T cell receptor beta chains given below trace back to one sample, sequenced in a study of T cell responses to AZD1222 COVID-19 vaccine. Generated by immunoSEQ multiplex PCR, the TCRdb table keeps only in-frame clones and is missing some. The profile shows around 170,000 clones, under 95% of them singletons. Material: peripheral blood, obtained on day 0 of AZD1222 vaccination. The receptors here all came from an adult in good health.

The V and J genes are TRBV25-1 and TRBJ1-1, with no clear D. The CDR3 runs to 12 residues. Germline V gene sequence: CDR1 MGHDK, CDR2 SYGVNS. V dropped 5 bases and J dropped 0 bases, with 4 bases sitting between them. The CDR3 sequence: CASSLLNTEAFF. The CDR3 nucleotides are TGTGCCAGCAGTCTCTTGAACACTGAAGCTTTCTTT.

J is TRBJ2-5 and V is TRBV7-8, with 12 nucleotides matching TRBD2. The J segment lost 1 base and the V segment lost 8 bases, leaving 14 bases of the junction unmatched. The CDR3 runs 18 residues. Per germline, CDR1 SGHVS and CDR2 FQNEAQ. The CDR3 loop reads CASYNSGLAGTLQETQYF. CDR3 nucleotide sequence: TGTGCCAGCTACAACTCGGGACTAGCGGGCACTCTCCAAGAGACCCAGTACTTC.

The chain has TRBV12-5 and TRBJ1-5; tentative D call: TRBD1 (5 bases). V was clipped by 8 bases and J by 3 bases, with 14 bases between them. Germline CDR1 LGHNT, CDR2 FRNRAP. The CDR3 runs to 14 residues. CDR3 bases: TGTGCTAGTAACCGGGGGGAGTCCAATCAGCCCCAGCATTTT. Encoded protein: CASNRGESNQPQHF.

In DNA form, the CDR3 reads TGTGCCAGCAGTGAGGGTTCGGGTTCGTACGAGCAGTACTTC. Amino acid sequence: CASSEGSGSYEQYF. The J gene is TRBJ2-7, the V gene TRBV2; unclear D gene. Trimming took off 3 bases at V and 4 bases at J, with 13 bases between the two ends. Germline V gene lookup returns CDR1 SNHLY and CDR2 FYNNEI. This CDR3 contains 14 residues.

The chain joins TRBV9 to TRBJ2-2; 9 bases align to TRBD1. The CDR3 consists of 15 residues. V shed 0 bases and J 5 bases; nucleotides not matched to a gene: 2. Germline assignment: CDR1 SGDLS and CDR2 YYNGEE. CDR3 amino acids: CASSVGQGGTGELFF. CDR3 sequence (DNA): TGTGCCAGCAGCGTAGGACAGGGGGGAACCGGGGAGCTGTTTTTT.

This chain links TRBV9 with TRBJ1-1; D uncertain. The V gene lost 6 bases and the J gene lost 0 bases, with 9 bases spanning the gap. This CDR3 spans 13 amino acids. Germline loops: CDR1 SGDLS, CDR2 YYNGEE. The CDR3 region has the DNA TGTGCCAGCACAGCGACGATGAACACTGAAGCTTTCTTT. Protein sequence: CASTATMNTEAFF.

The rearrangement uses TRBV7-2 and TRBJ2-7; the match to TRBD2 covers 9 bases. CDR3 size: 14 residues. With 3 bases clipped from V and 3 bases from J, the junction kept 3 bases outside the gene matches. The germline V gene has CDR1 SGHTA and CDR2 FQGNSA. The CDR3 sequence is CASSFSGSLYEQYF. CDR3 DNA: TGTGCCAGCAGCTTTAGCGGGAGCCTCTACGAGCAGTACTTC.

This clone has a handful of counts. The chain couples TRBV7-9 to TRBJ1-4; possible D gene TRBD1, 5 bases. The CDR3 covers 16 residues. Trimming took 2 bases from V and 8 from J, leaving 18 bases between them. Germline V gene data show CDR1 as SEHNR and CDR2 as FQNEAQ (reference sequence). The CDR3 DNA reads as TGTGCCAGCAGCTTACGGCGGCCCTTCGGGGGGGAAAAACTGTTTTTT. Translated, it gives CASSLRRPFGGEKLFF. The variable domain in full, with the rest retrieved from reference TRBV7-9 and TRBJ1-4, is DTGVSQNPRHKITKRGQNVTFRCDPISEHNRLYWYRQTLGQGPEFLTYFQNEAQLEKSRLLSDRFSAERPKGSFSTLEIQRTEQGDSAMYLCASSLRRPFGGEKLFFGSGTQLSVL.

V usage is TRBV10-1 and J usage is TRBJ2-3, with 10 bases identical to TRBD1. CDR3 length equals 13 residues. Trimming removed 8 bases from V and 3 bases from J; junction bases left unmatched: 2. Germline V gene data show CDR1 as WNHNN and CDR2 as SYGVQD (reference sequence). The CDR3 DNA follows: TGCGCCAGCCGGGACAGGGGTACAGATACGCAGTATTTT. Amino acids: CASRDRGTDTQYF.

This rearrangement joins TRBV10-2 to TRBJ1-5; D unresolved. In germline, CDR1 is WSHSY, CDR2 SAAADI. The CDR3 has 12 amino acids. The germline V and J ends were trimmed by 6 bases and 2 bases, with 5 bases remaining between them. The DNA for the CDR3 is TGCGCCAGCAGGGCAGGCAATCAGCCCCAGCATTTT. Its protein is CASRAGNQPQHF.

J is TRBJ1-1 and V is TRBV7-6, with unresolved D. Looked up from germline, CDR1 is SGHVS and CDR2 is FNYEAQ. The V gene lost 7 bases and the J gene lost 0 bases, with 18 bases spanning the gap. The CDR3 runs to 16 residues. The CDR3 loop reads CASNLEGGPMNTEAFF. CDR3 in DNA: TGTGCCAGCAACCTTGAGGGTGGGCCTATGAACACTGAAGCTTTCTTT.

The V gene is TRBV10-1, the J gene TRBJ1-1; D is unclear. This CDR3 spans 13 amino acids. With 0 bases removed from V and 4 bases from J, the gap between germline ends came to 6 bases. CDR1 and CDR2 from the germline V gene are WNHNN and SYGVQD (reference sequence). The DNA for the CDR3 is TGCGCCAGCAGTGAGTCGTCCGGCACTGAAGCTTTCTTT. This translates into CASSESSGTEAFF.

J is TRBJ1-2 and V is TRBV24-1; D may be TRBD1 (6 bases). The V gene's germline CDR1 is KGHDR and CDR2 SFDVKD. V lost 5 bases to trimming and J lost 4 bases, with 13 bases between them. The CDR3 sequence is 14 residues long. The CDR3 DNA reads TGTGCCACCAGTGGTCCGGACAGCCTCTATGGCTACACCTTC. This sequence encodes CATSGPDSLYGYTF.

V gene TRBV19 combines with J gene TRBJ1-3, with a weak D call TRBD1 (5 bases). The V gene lost 6 bases and the J gene lost 6 bases, with 12 bases spanning the gap. CDR3 length: 13 amino acids. The germline gives CDR1 LNHDA, CDR2 SQIVND (reference sequence). The chain's CDR3 is CASRVAGQNTIYF. In DNA form, the CDR3 reads TGTGCCAGTAGAGTGGCAGGACAAAACACCATATATTTT. Drawing the rest from reference TRBV19 and TRBJ1-3, the complete variable domain is DGGITQSPKYLFRKEGQNVTLSCEQNLNHDAMYWYRQDPGQGLRLIYYSQIVNDFQKGDIAEGYSVSREKKESFPLTVTSAQKNPTAFYLCASRVAGQNTIYFGEGSWLTVV.